This TCR beta chain is drawn from a study of long-term antiretroviral therapy in people with HIV. In the study overall: The oldest samples precede the 2015 immediate-ART recommendation by about a decade. Study-wide findings and caveats: Diversity measured after ART increased yet remained under transplant donor controls. Blood draws took place between about 2004 and 2017 and possibly involved older ART regimens.

Run at survey level, the immunoSEQ assay was version v3.0. Libraries were prepared by immunoSEQ multiplex PCR; TCRdb keeps only in-frame clonotypes and omits some of them. The table lists tens of thousands of clones, about 88% of them singletons, with under 8.5% in the top ten. This clone was seen a few times. Antigen unknown. This CDR3 is 15 amino acids long. Germline CDR1 is KGHSH and CDR2 is LQKENI. V dropped 3 bases and J dropped 5 bases, with 13 bases sitting between them. The rearrangement uses TRBV18 and TRBJ2-2, with D unresolved. This receptor was identified in a man between 60 and 70 years old with HIV. The sequences come from unsorted PBMCs, collected 0.6 years after starting antiretroviral therapy. CDR3 nucleotides: TGTGCCAGCTCACCCTCCCTCGGTCGGACCGGGGAGCTGTTTTTT. This codes for CASSPSLGRTGELFF.